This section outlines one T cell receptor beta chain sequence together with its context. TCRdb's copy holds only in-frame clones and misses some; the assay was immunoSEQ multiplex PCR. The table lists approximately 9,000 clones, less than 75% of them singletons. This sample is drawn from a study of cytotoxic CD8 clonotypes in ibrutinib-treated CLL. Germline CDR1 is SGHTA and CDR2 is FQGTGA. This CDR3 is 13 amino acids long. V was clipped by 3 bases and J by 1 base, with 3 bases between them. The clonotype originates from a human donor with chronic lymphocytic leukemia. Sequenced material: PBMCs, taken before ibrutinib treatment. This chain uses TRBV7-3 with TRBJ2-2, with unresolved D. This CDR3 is CASSFGNTGELFF. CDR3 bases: TGTGCCAGCAGCTTCGGGAACACCGGGGAGCTGTTTTTT.